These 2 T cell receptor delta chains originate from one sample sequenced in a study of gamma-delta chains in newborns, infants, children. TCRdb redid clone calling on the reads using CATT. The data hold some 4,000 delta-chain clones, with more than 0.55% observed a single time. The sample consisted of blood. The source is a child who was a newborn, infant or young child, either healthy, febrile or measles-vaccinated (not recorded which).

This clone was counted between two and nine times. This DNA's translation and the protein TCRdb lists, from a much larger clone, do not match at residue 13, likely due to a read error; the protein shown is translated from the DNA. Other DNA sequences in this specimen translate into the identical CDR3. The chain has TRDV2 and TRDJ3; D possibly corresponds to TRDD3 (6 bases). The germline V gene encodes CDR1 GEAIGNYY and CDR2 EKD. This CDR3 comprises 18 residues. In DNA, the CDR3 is TGTGCCTGTGACACCTGGGGGCTGAGCTCCTGGGACGCCCGACAGATGTTTTTC. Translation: CACDTWGLSSWDARQMFF.

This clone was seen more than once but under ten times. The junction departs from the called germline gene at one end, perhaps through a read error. The CDR3 bases are TGTGCCTGTGACATACTGGGGACTAACTCCTGGGACACCCGACAGGTGTTTTTC. Its translation: CACDILGTNSWDTRQVFF. The V gene is TRDV2, the J gene TRDJ3, with 7 bases fitting TRDD3. CDR1 and CDR2 from the germline V gene are GEAIGNYY and EKD. This CDR3 region has 18 residues.